The next 24 T cell receptor beta chains were all read from a single sample in a study of cytomegalovirus exposure and HLA in healthy donors. The PCR contained 60 Vbeta and 13 Jbeta primers. Profiling relied on immunoSEQ multiplex PCR, and the TCRdb table lists in-frame clones only, not all of them. The sample comprises tens of thousands of clones, around 75% of which are singletons, and 51% rests with the top ten. Sequenced sample: PBMCs. The receptor set was obtained from a man between 45 and 60 years old in good health and CMV-seropositive.

This clone was observed a handful of times. This may stem from a read error, because a much larger clone lies one nucleotide away. The chain is built from TRBV4-3 and TRBJ2-1; D is ambiguous. This CDR3 spans 17 amino acids. Germline V gene lookup returns CDR1 LGHNA and CDR2 YSLEER. CDR3 protein: CDSSQDLIVLISNEQFF. The CDR3 DNA reads as TGCGACAGCAGCCAAGATCTGATCGTACTCATCTCCAATGAGCAGTTCTTC.

In this sample, this clone turned up once. The chain joins TRBV6-1 to TRBJ2-7, with TRBD1 matching 9 bases. Germline CDR1 is MNHNS and CDR2 is SASEGT. V lost 6 bases, J lost 6 bases, and 6 bases stayed unmatched. The CDR3 is 13 residues long. CDR3 nucleotides: TGTGCCAGCAGCGGGACAGGGACGGGCGAGCAGTACTTC. Encoded protein: CASSGTGTGEQYF.

The chain joins TRBV7-3 to TRBJ2-3; 8 bases are shared with TRBD2. The CDR3 totals 14 residues. V was pared by 2 bases and J by 4 bases, with 2 bases of the junction left unmatched. Per the germline V gene, CDR1 is SGHTA and CDR2 is FQGTGA. The CDR3 DNA reads as TGTGCCAGCAGCTTAGGCGGGGGGCCAGATACGCAGTATTTT. This encodes CASSLGGGPDTQYF.

Concerning this clone: Here the CDR3 omits its conserved ending phenylalanine or tryptophan, so a read error is the likely source. The chain couples TRBV18 to TRBJ2-7, with TRBD1 matching 10 bases. The CDR3 loop spans 19 amino acids. In germline, CDR1 is KGHSH, CDR2 LQKENI. The CDR3 sequence: CDSSRTTGGEFLLSYEQYL. The CDR3 region has the DNA TGTGACAGCTCACGCACGACAGGGGGCGAGTTCCTTCTGTCCTACGAGCAGTACTTG.

J is TRBJ1-1 and V is TRBV7-3; D remains ambiguous. The germline V gene encodes CDR1 SGHTA and CDR2 FQGTGA. Trimming cost V 0 bases and J 4 bases, with 6 bases left between them. The CDR3 runs to 13 residues. The CDR3 nucleotides read TGTGCCAGCAGCTTAACAGAGCTCACTGAAGCTTTCTTT. The encoded protein is CASSLTELTEAFF.

The rearrangement links TRBV27 to TRBJ2-2; TRBD2 might be the D (5 bases). The CDR3 has 17 amino acids. CDR1 is MNHEY, CDR2 SMNVEV, per germline (reference sequence). V gave up 1 base and J gave up 4 bases, with 16 bases separating them. This chain's CDR3 is CASSLYPGPGSTGELFF. CDR3 nucleotides: TGTGCCAGCAGTTTATACCCCGGTCCGGGGAGCACCGGGGAGCTGTTTTTT.

This clone was detected only a few times. The chain carries TRBV7-3 and TRBJ1-2, with 7 positions matching TRBD1. V dropped 3 bases and J dropped 3; count of bases not matched to a gene: 1. The germline CDR1 and CDR2 sequences are SGHTA and FQGTGA. CDR3 size: 13 residues. CDR3: CASSFDRDYGYTF. The CDR3 DNA is TGTGCCAGCAGCTTCGACAGGGACTATGGCTACACCTTC.

The V and J genes are TRBV29-1 and TRBJ1-2; D is undetermined. This CDR3 has 12 residues. The germline V gene encodes CDR1 SQVTM and CDR2 ANQGSEA. With 1 base removed from V and 8 bases from J, the gap between germline ends came to 11 bases. CDR3 in DNA: TGCAGCGTTGAAGTGTCAAGAGGGGGCTACACCTTC. Translation: CSVEVSRGGYTF. The full variable domain, completed using reference TRBV29-1 and TRBJ1-2, is SAVISQKPSRDICQRGTSLTIQCQVDSQVTMMFWYRQQPGQSLTLIATANQGSEATYESGFVIDKFPISRPNLTFSTLTVSNMSPEDSSIYLCSVEVSRGGYTFGSGTRLTVV.

This chain links TRBV5-8 with TRBJ2-5; D may be TRBD1 (6 bases). This CDR3 contains 16 residues. CDR1 and CDR2 (germline): SGHTS, YDEGEE. Trimming shortened V by 3 bases and J by 11 bases, and 26 bases separated the two germline ends. The CDR3 protein is CASSSGQGHPETPQYF. DNA of the CDR3: TGTGCCAGCAGCTCTGGGCAGGGACACCCAGAGACCCCGCAGTACTTC.

The gene calls are TRBV6-1 and TRBJ1-4; tentatively, D is TRBD1 (6 bases). Trimming left V 3 bases short and J 7 bases short, with 15 bases between. CDR1 MNHNS and CDR2 SASEGT come from the germline V gene. CDR3 length: 15 residues. In DNA, the CDR3 is TGTGCCAGCAGTGAGGGGGCAAGAGGTGGTGAAAAACTGTTTTTT. It yields the protein CASSEGARGGEKLFF.

Points on this clone: An end of the junction does not agree with germline; a read error may underlie this. The gene calls are TRBV18 and TRBJ2-2; 14 bases are a match to TRBD2. Looked up from germline, CDR1 is KGHSH and CDR2 is LQKENI. The CDR3 is 18 amino acids. As DNA, the CDR3 is TGTGCCATCTCACCCCCCGGACTAGCGGGAGGTATATCCGGGGAGCTGTTTTTT. Residues: CAISPPGLAGGISGELFF.

The chain links TRBV27 to TRBJ1-5; 7 nucleotides align to TRBD1. The CDR3 extends over 14 amino acids. Germline-derived CDR1 and CDR2 are MNHEY and SMNVEV (reference sequence). Germline trimming cut 3 bases from V and 5 bases from J; bases unmatched to any gene: 4. The CDR3 loop is CASSLTGYHQPQHF. In DNA, the CDR3 is TGTGCCAGCAGTTTGACAGGGTATCATCAGCCCCAGCATTTT.

This clone was found once. The gene calls are TRBV11-2 and TRBJ2-3, with 8 bases that match TRBD2. The V gene end was trimmed by 5 bases and the J gene end by 1 base; junction bases not matched to a gene: 8. CDR1 is SGHAT, CDR2 FQNNGV, per germline. CDR3 length equals 16 residues. The CDR3 region is CASSPSGGRRTDTQYF. CDR3 nucleotide sequence: TGTGCCAGCAGCCCCTCCGGCGGGAGGCGCACAGATACGCAGTATTTT.

The chain couples TRBV19 to TRBJ2-1; D possibly corresponds to TRBD2 (6 bases). Germline lookup yields CDR1 LNHDA and CDR2 SQIVND (reference sequence). The ends were cut back, 5 bases at V and 1 base at J, with 12 bases in the middle. This CDR3 is 15 amino acids long. CDR3 DNA: TGTGCCAGTAGTGATTCTAGCGCGTCCTACAATGAGCAGTTCTTC. This sequence encodes CASSDSSASYNEQFF.

V and J are TRBV14 and TRBJ2-7, with D tentatively TRBD2 (5 bases). Trimming pared 5 bases from V and 0 bases from J, leaving 11 bases between. This CDR3 comprises 14 residues. Germline V gene lookup returns CDR1 SGHDN and CDR2 FVKESK. The CDR3 is CASSGPGSSYEQYF. The CDR3, as DNA: TGTGCCAGCAGCGGGCCGGGGAGCTCCTACGAGCAGTACTTC.

This clone appeared many times. The junction departs from the called germline gene at one end, perhaps through a read error. The sample contains more than one DNA sequence encoding this CDR3. The V call is TRBV4-3, the J call TRBJ2-1; D not resolved. The CDR3 extends over 17 amino acids. Germline values: CDR1 LGHNA, CDR2 YSLEER. CDR3 loop: CASCQDMILLIYNEQFF. CDR3 sequence (DNA): TGCGCCAGCTGCCAAGATATGATCCTACTCATCTACAATGAGCAGTTCTTC.

This chain connects TRBV29-1 to TRBJ1-1, with D unresolved. This CDR3 spans 11 amino acids. V dropped 4 bases and J dropped 2 bases, with 5 bases sitting between them. Germline V gene lookup returns CDR1 SQVTM and CDR2 ANQGSEA. In nucleotides, the CDR3 is TGCAGCGTTGTTCAAAACACTGAAGCTTTCTTT. Its protein is CSVVQNTEAFF.

This rearrangement joins TRBV19 to TRBJ2-5, with 7 positions matching TRBD2. This CDR3 is 18 amino acids long. The V gene's germline CDR1 is LNHDA and CDR2 SQIVND (reference sequence). After removal of 10 bases from V and 4 bases from J, the junction contained 24 bases not matched to a gene. This CDR3 reads CATKASGGRVVTGETQYF. The CDR3 nucleotides read TGTGCCACCAAGGCCTCCGGGGGGAGGGTCGTCACCGGAGAGACCCAGTACTTC.

This chain links TRBV9 with TRBJ2-1; TRBD2 matches 8 bases. The CDR3 has 15 residues. CDR1 is SGDLS and CDR2 is YYNGEE in the germline V gene. With V trimmed by 3 bases and J by 4 bases, 6 bases remained unmatched. CDR3 nucleotides: TGTGCCAGCAGCGCCGGGGGGGCTTTATACAATGAGCAGTTCTTC. It translates to CASSAGGALYNEQFF.

The chain uses TRBV18 and TRBJ2-2; D gene unclear. Looked up from germline, CDR1 is KGHSH and CDR2 is LQKENI. V lost 1 base and J lost 0, with 3 bases in between. The CDR3 totals 14 residues. The CDR3 reads CASSPRANTGELFF. CDR3 DNA: TGTGCCAGCTCACCACGCGCGAACACCGGGGAGCTGTTTTTT.

The CDR3: CASRTGQGGDYGYTF. DNA for the CDR3: TGTGCCAGCAGGACGGGACAGGGTGGCGACTATGGCTACACCTTC. The V call is TRBV27, the J call TRBJ1-2, with 9 nucleotides matching TRBD1. Germline V gene sequence: CDR1 MNHEY, CDR2 SMNVEV (reference sequence). CDR3 length equals 15 residues. Trimming removed 6 bases from V and 3 bases from J; junction bases left unmatched: 8.

The chain recombines TRBV5-1 with TRBJ2-1, with D possibly matching TRBD1 (6 bases). This CDR3 is built from 16 residues. In germline, CDR1 is SGHRS, CDR2 YFSETQ. V shed 4 bases and J shed 0 bases, with 14 bases lying between them. The CDR3 reads CASSPAGGFSYNEQFF. CDR3 in DNA: TGCGCCAGCAGCCCGGCTGGGGGCTTCTCCTACAATGAGCAGTTCTTC.

This clone was observed a few times. The rearrangement links TRBV7-3 to TRBJ2-2, with D perhaps matching TRBD2 (5 bases). The CDR3 extends over 13 amino acids. V lost 5 bases, J lost 5 bases, and 9 bases lay in between. CDR1 and CDR2 (germline): SGHTA, FQGTGA. The CDR3 DNA reads as TGTGCCAGCAGCCTAGCTTATACCGGGGAGCTGTTTTTT. This gives the protein CASSLAYTGELFF.

The chain joins TRBV2 to TRBJ2-5, with TRBD2 identical over 7 bases. Unmatched junction bases numbered 6, after V lost 4 bases and J lost 4 bases. The CDR3 consists of 14 residues. CDR1 is SNHLY and CDR2 is FYNNEI in the germline V gene. The CDR3 coding sequence is TGTGCCAGCAGTGGGAATTCGGGGGGAGAGACCCAGTACTTC. Its translation: CASSGNSGGETQYF.